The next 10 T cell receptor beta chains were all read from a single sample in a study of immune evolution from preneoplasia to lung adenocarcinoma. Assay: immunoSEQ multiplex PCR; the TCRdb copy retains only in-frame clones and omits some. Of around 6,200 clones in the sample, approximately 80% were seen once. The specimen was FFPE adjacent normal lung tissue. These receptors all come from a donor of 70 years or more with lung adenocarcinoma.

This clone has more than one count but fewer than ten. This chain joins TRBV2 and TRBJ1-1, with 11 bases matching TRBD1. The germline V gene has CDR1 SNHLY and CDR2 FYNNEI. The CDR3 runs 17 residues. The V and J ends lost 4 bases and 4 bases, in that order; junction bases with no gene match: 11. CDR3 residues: CASSVGGTGGFRTEAFF. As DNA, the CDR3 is TGTGCCAGCAGTGTTGGGGGGACAGGGGGTTTTCGCACTGAAGCTTTCTTT.

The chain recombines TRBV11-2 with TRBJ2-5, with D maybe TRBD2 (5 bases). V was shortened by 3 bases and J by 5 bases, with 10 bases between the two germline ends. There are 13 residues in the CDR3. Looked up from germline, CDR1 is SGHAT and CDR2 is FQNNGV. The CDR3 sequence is CASSLGSLETQYF. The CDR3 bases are TGTGCCAGCAGCTTGGGGAGTTTGGAGACCCAGTACTTC.

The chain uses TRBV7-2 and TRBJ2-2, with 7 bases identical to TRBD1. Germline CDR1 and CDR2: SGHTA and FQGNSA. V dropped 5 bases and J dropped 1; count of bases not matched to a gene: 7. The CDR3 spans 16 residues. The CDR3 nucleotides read TGTGCCAGCAGCCAAACAGGGGTCCAGAACACCGGGGAGCTGTTTTTT. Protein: CASSQTGVQNTGELFF. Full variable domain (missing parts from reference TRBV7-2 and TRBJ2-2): GAGVSQSPSNKVTEKGKDVELRCDPISGHTALYWYRQSLGQGLEFLIYFQGNSAPDKSGLPSDRFSAERTGGSVSTLTIQRTQQEDSAVYLCASSQTGVQNTGELFFGEGSRLTVL.

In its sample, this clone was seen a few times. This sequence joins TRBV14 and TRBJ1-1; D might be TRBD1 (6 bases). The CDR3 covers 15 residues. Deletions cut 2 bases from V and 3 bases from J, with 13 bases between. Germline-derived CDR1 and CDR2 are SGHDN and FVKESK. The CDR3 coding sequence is TGTGCCAGCAGCCAAATACAGGGCGGAGACACTGAAGCTTTCTTT. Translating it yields CASSQIQGGDTEAFF.

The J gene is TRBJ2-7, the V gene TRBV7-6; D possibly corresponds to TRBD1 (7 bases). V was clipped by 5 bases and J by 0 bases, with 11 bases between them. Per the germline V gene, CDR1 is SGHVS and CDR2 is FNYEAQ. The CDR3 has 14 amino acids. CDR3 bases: TGTGCCAGCAGCCCAGGGGGGATCTCCTACGAGCAGTACTTC. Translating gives CASSPGGISYEQYF.

The CDR3 loop reads CAITDSGRGRLAEAFF. The CDR3 DNA sequence: TGTGCCATCACCGATTCGGGCAGGGGGCGCCTAGCTGAAGCTTTCTTT. V gene TRBV10-3 combines with J gene TRBJ1-1, with TRBD1 matching over 8 bases. Per germline, CDR1 ENHRY and CDR2 SYGVKD. This CDR3 has 16 residues. V was clipped by 7 bases and J by 6 bases; unmatched bases: 16.

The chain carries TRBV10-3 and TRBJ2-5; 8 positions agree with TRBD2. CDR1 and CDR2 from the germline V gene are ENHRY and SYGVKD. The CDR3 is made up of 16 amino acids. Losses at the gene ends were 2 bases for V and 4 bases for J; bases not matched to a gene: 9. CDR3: CAISERGSGIGETQYF. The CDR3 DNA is TGTGCCATCAGTGAGCGGGGTAGCGGGATAGGAGAGACCCAGTACTTC.

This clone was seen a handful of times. CDR3 amino acids: CASSVEGGEREGSEQYF. The DNA of the CDR3 is TGTGCCAGCAGCGTAGAGGGGGGAGAGCGGGAGGGCAGCGAGCAGTACTTC. The chain employs TRBV9 and TRBJ2-7; TRBD2 aligns across 10 bases. CDR3 length: 17 residues. Trimming cost V 0 bases and J 6 bases; bases outside gene matches: 12. In germline, CDR1 is SGDLS, CDR2 YYNGEE.

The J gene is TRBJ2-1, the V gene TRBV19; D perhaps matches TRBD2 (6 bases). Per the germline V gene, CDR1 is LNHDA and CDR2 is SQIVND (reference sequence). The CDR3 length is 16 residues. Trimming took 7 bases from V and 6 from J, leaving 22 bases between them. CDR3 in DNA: TGTGCCAGTACCAACCCGGGCAGCCCGCGGGGCAATGAGCAGTTCTTC. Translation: CASTNPGSPRGNEQFF.

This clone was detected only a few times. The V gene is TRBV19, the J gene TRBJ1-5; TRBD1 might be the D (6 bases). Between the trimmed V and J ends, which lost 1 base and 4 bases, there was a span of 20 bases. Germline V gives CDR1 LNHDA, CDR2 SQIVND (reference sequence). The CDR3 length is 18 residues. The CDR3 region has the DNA TGTGCCAGTAGTATAGCTTGGGCAGGGGCGGACCAAAATCAGCCCCAGCATTTT. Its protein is CASSIAWAGADQNQPQHF.